Below, 16 T cell receptor beta chains from the same sample are listed, as sequenced in a study of cytomegalovirus exposure and HLA in healthy donors. The repertoire was sequenced with immunoSEQ multiplex PCR; TCRdb's copy has only in-frame clones and lacks some. Of about 150,000 clones listed, 94% were seen once; the top ten hold 1.5% to 2%. The sequenced sample was PBMCs. Receptor source: a man in his late teens or twenties in good health and CMV-seropositive.

The chain's CDR3 is CASSWDTLTNTEAFF. DNA for the CDR3: TGTGCCAGCAGTTGGGACACGCTAACGAACACTGAAGCTTTCTTT. The chain uses TRBV6-5 and TRBJ1-1; the D gene is possibly TRBD1 (6 bases). This CDR3 comprises 15 residues. In germline, CDR1 is MNHEY, CDR2 SVGAGI. Trimming pared 4 bases from V and 1 base from J, leaving 13 bases between.

The genes are TRBV6-1 and TRBJ2-7; maybe TRBD1 (6 bases). V lost 8 bases, J lost 7 bases, and 12 bases lay in between. In germline, CDR1 is MNHNS, CDR2 SASEGT. The CDR3 spans 11 residues. CDR3 sequence (DNA): TGTGCCAGCGACAAAACAGGGGAGCAGTACTTC. It is translated as CASDKTGEQYF.

The sample holds one count of this clone. This chain joins TRBV28 and TRBJ1-1, with a tentative D call TRBD1 (5 bases). The V end was cut by 10 bases, the J end by 1 base, with 13 bases between. The CDR3 totals 13 residues. Looked up from germline, CDR1 is MDHEN and CDR2 is SYDVKM. In nucleotides, the CDR3 is TGTGCCACAATGGGGGGGTGGAACACTGAAGCTTTCTTT. The encoded protein is CATMGGWNTEAFF. Together with reference TRBV28 and TRBJ1-1, the CDR3 gives the full variable domain: DVKVTQSSRYLVKRTGEKVFLECVQDMDHENMFWYRQDPGLGLRLIYFSYDVKMKEKGDIPEGYSVSREKKERFSLILESASTNQTSMYLCATMGGWNTEAFFGQGTRLTVV.

The J gene is TRBJ2-7, the V gene TRBV2; D might be TRBD2 (5 bases). The CDR3 is 14 amino acids. V gave up 4 bases and J gave up 3 bases, with 13 bases separating them. CDR1 is SNHLY and CDR2 is FYNNEI in the germline V gene. CDR3 in DNA: TGTGCCAGCAGTGTAGAGCGGTCCAACTACGAGCAGTACTTC. It encodes CASSVERSNYEQYF.

The chain recombines TRBV5-6 with TRBJ1-6; D remains unclear. The CDR3 contains 17 residues. The V gene's germline CDR1 is SGHDT and CDR2 YYEEEE. Between the trimmed V and J ends, which lost 3 bases and 0 bases, there was a span of 13 bases. CDR3 coding DNA: TGTGCCAGCAGCTCTGGAGGCGAGGGCTCCTATAATTCACCCCTCCACTTT. Amino acids: CASSSGGEGSYNSPLHF.

In nucleotides, the CDR3 is TGCAGCGCCTCGGGGGGGGCAGGCGGCTACACCTTC. Translation gives CSASGGAGGYTF. J is TRBJ1-2 and V is TRBV29-1; a weak D match, TRBD1 (6 bases). The CDR3 length is 12 residues. Germline V gene lookup returns CDR1 SQVTM and CDR2 ANQGSEA. The V end was cut by 7 bases, the J end by 8 bases, with 17 bases between. Filled out from reference TRBV29-1 and TRBJ1-2, the complete variable domain reads SAVISQKPSRDICQRGTSLTIQCQVDSQVTMMFWYRQQPGQSLTLIATANQGSEATYESGFVIDKFPISRPNLTFSTLTVSNMSPEDSSIYLCSASGGAGGYTFGSGTRLTVV.

This clone was observed a single time. V gene TRBV10-3 combines with J gene TRBJ2-3; 15 bases are a match to TRBD2. Losses at the gene ends were 2 bases for V and 4 bases for J; bases not matched to a gene: 4. Germline CDR1 ENHRY, CDR2 SYGVKD. The CDR3 consists of 17 residues. The CDR3 nucleotides are TGTGCCATCAGTGAGCCGCGGACTAGCGGGAGGGCAGATACGCAGTATTTT. Encoded protein: CAISEPRTSGRADTQYF.

This chain links TRBV20-1 with TRBJ1-2; D not certain. CDR1 and CDR2 from the germline V gene are DFQATT and SNEGSKA (reference sequence). The CDR3 contains 11 residues. V was shortened by 0 bases and J by 12 bases, with 11 bases between the two germline ends. CDR3 loop: CSARDRGEDTF. CDR3 nucleotides: TGCAGTGCTAGAGATCGCGGGGAAGACACCTTC.

The rearrangement uses TRBV2 and TRBJ2-2; D is uncertain. V gave up 4 bases and J gave up 3 bases, with 3 bases separating them. Germline lookup yields CDR1 SNHLY and CDR2 FYNNEI. CDR3 length equals 12 residues. CDR3 bases: TGTGCCAGCAGTGCCGACACCGGGGAGCTGTTTTTT. It is translated as CASSADTGELFF.

The chain joins TRBV27 to TRBJ2-2, with D possibly being TRBD2 (5 bases). Trimming left V 4 bases short and J 5 bases short, with 23 bases between. The CDR3 runs 18 residues. Germline V CDR1 and CDR2: MNHEY, SMNVEV (reference sequence). CDR3 sequence reads: CASSSLRRLRVSTGELFF. Written as DNA, the CDR3 is TGTGCCAGCAGTTCCCTTCGGCGGTTGAGGGTATCTACCGGGGAGCTGTTTTTT.

The chain employs TRBV6-4 and TRBJ1-1; no reliable D call. Germline CDR1 reads MRHNA; CDR2 reads SNTAGT. With 4 bases removed from V and 4 bases from J, the gap between germline ends came to 10 bases. The CDR3 has 13 amino acids. CDR3 sequence: CASSASESTEAFF. DNA for the CDR3: TGTGCCAGCAGTGCCTCCGAGTCCACTGAAGCTTTCTTT.

The chain uses TRBV2 and TRBJ2-5, with 8 bases lining up with TRBD2. With 5 bases clipped from V and 5 bases from J, the junction kept 10 bases outside the gene matches. Looked up from germline, CDR1 is SNHLY and CDR2 is FYNNEI. The CDR3 covers 15 residues. The CDR3 bases are TGTGCCAGCAGTCGGGGGACTAGGGTAGGGGAGACCCAGTACTTC. Amino acid sequence: CASSRGTRVGETQYF.

The V and J genes are TRBV28 and TRBJ1-4, with 8 nucleotides matching TRBD1. V shed 5 bases and J 5 bases; nucleotides not matched to a gene: 7. The CDR3 is 15 amino acids. CDR1 is MDHEN, CDR2 SYDVKM, per germline. CDR3 residues: CASSVTGTGNEKLFF. CDR3 coding DNA: TGTGCCAGCAGTGTGACCGGGACAGGCAATGAAAAACTGTTTTTT.

The gene calls are TRBV19 and TRBJ2-1, with D perhaps TRBD2 (6 bases). CDR3 length: 14 amino acids. Trimming cost V 6 bases and J 3 bases, with 12 bases left between them. Germline assignment: CDR1 LNHDA and CDR2 SQIVND (reference sequence). CDR3 residues: CASSVLGGYNEQFF. As DNA, the CDR3 is TGTGCCAGTAGCGTGCTGGGAGGCTACAATGAGCAGTTCTTC.

V is TRBV6-5 and J is TRBJ2-7; 7 bases are shared with TRBD1. Germline V gene data show CDR1 as MNHEY and CDR2 as SVGAGI. The CDR3 runs 12 residues. Unmatched junction bases numbered 2, after V lost 6 bases and J lost 3 bases. CDR3 protein: CASRQGFYEQYF. CDR3 nucleotides: TGTGCCAGCAGACAGGGGTTCTACGAGCAGTACTTC.

The CDR3 sequence is CASSYTQVPYGYTF. The CDR3 DNA follows: TGTGCCAGCAGTTACACCCAGGTACCCTATGGCTACACCTTC. This chain joins TRBV6-5 and TRBJ1-2, with D unresolved. In germline, CDR1 is MNHEY, CDR2 SVGAGI. The CDR3 has 14 residues. With 2 bases removed from V and 4 bases from J, the gap between germline ends came to 11 bases.